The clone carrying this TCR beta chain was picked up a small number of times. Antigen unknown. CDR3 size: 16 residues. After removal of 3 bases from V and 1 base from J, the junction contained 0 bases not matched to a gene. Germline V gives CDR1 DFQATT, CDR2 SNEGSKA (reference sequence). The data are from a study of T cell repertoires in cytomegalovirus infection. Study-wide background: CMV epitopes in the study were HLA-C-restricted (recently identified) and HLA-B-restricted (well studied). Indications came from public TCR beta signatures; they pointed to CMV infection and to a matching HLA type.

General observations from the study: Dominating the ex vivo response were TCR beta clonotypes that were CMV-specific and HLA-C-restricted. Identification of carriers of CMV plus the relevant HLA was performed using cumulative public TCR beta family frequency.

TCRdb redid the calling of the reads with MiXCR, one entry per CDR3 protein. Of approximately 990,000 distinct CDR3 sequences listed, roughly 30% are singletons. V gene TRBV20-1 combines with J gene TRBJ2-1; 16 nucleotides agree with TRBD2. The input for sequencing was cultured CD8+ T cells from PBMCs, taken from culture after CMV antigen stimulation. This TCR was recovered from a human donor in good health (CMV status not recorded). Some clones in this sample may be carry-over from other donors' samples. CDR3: CSARGLAGGSYNEQFF. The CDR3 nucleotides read TGCAGTGCTAGGGGACTAGCGGGGGGGTCCTACAATGAGCAGTTCTTC.